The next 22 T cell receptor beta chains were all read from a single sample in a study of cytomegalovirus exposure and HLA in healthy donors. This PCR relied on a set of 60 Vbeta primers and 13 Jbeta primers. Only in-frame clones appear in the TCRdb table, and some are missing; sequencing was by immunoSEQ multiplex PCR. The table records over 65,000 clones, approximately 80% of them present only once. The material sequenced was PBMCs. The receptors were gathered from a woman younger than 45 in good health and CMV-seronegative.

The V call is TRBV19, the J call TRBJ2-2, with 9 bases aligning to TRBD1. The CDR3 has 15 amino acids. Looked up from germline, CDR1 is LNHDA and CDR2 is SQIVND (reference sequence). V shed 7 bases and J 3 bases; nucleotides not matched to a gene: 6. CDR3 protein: CASNPRTGDTGELFF. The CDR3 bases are TGTGCCAGTAACCCCCGGACAGGGGACACCGGGGAGCTGTTTTTT.

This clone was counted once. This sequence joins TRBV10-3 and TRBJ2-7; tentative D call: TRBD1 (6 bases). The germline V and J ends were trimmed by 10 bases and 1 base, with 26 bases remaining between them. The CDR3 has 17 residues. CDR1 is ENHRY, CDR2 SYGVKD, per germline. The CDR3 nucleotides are TGTGCCACCGAGGTAACAGGGTCCCCAGGTAGGTCCTACGAGCAGTACTTC. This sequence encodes CATEVTGSPGRSYEQYF.

Here the CDR3 DNA reads TGTGCCAGCAGCCGCGGGGGTTCGAGATCCTACGAGCAGTACTTC. It encodes CASSRGGSRSYEQYF. The chain uses TRBV28 and TRBJ2-7, with 7 nucleotides matching TRBD2. The CDR3 has 15 amino acids. J was trimmed by 1 base and V by 6 bases; bases with no gene match: 9. CDR1 MDHEN and CDR2 SYDVKM come from the germline V gene.

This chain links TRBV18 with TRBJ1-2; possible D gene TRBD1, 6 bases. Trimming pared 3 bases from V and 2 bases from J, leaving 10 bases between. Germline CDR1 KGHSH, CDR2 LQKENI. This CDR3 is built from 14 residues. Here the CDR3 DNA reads TGTGCCAGCTCACCTACTGACAGGAACTATGGCTACACCTTC. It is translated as CASSPTDRNYGYTF.

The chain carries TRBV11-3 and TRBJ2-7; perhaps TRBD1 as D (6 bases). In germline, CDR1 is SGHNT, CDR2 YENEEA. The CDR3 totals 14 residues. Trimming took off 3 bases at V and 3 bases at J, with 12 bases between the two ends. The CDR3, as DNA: TGTGCCAGCAGCTTTTTGGGGGCCGGCTACGAGCAGTACTTC. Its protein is CASSFLGAGYEQYF.

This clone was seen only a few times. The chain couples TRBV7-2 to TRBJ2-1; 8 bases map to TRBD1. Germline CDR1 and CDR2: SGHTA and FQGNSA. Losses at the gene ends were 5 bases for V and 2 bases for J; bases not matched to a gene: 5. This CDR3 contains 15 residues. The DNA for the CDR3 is TGTGCCAGCAGCCCTACAGGGGGGACCTACAATGAGCAGTTCTTC. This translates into CASSPTGGTYNEQFF. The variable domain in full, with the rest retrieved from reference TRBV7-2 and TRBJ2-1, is GAGVSQSPSNKVTEKGKDVELRCDPISGHTALYWYRQSLGQGLEFLIYFQGNSAPDKSGLPSDRFSAERTGGSVSTLTIQRTQQEDSAVYLCASSPTGGTYNEQFFGPGTRLTVL.

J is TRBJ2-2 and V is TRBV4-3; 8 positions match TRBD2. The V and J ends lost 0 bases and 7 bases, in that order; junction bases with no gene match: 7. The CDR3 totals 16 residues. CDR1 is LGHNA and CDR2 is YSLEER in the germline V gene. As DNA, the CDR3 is TGCGCCAGCAGCCAAGATACGGGGGGGGCGATCGGGGAGCTGTTTTTT. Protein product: CASSQDTGGAIGELFF.

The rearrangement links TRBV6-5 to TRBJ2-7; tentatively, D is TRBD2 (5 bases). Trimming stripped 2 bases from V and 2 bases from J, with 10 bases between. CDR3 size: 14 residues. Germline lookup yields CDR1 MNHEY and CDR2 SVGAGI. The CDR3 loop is CASSYLEGPYEQYF. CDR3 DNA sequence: TGTGCCAGCAGTTACCTTGAGGGCCCCTACGAGCAGTACTTC.

The CDR3 sequence is CASRTLDRVGYTF. CDR3 bases: TGTGCCAGCAGGACCTTAGACAGGGTTGGCTACACCTTC. This chain links TRBV28 with TRBJ1-2, with 7 positions matching TRBD1. The CDR3 is 13 amino acids. Germline CDR1 MDHEN, CDR2 SYDVKM. Losses at the gene ends were 6 bases for V and 7 bases for J; bases not matched to a gene: 8.

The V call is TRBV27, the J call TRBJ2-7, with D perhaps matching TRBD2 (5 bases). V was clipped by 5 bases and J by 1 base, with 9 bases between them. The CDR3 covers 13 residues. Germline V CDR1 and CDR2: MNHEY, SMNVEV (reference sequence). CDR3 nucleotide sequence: TGTGCCAGCAGTGCGGGCCCATCCTACGAGCAGTACTTC. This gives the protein CASSAGPSYEQYF.

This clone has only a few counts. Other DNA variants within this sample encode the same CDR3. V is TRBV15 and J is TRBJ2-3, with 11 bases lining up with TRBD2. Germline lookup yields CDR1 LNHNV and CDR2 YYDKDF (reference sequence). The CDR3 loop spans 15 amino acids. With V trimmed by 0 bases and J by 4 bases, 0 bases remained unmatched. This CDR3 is CATSRDSGGADTQYF. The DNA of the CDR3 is TGTGCCACCAGCAGAGATAGCGGGGGGGCAGATACGCAGTATTTT.

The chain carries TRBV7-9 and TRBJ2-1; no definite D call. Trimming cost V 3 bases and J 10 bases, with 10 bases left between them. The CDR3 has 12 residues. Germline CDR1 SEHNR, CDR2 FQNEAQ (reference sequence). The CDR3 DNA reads TGTGCCAGCAGCTTGTCACTTCTCGAGCAGTTCTTC. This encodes CASSLSLLEQFF.

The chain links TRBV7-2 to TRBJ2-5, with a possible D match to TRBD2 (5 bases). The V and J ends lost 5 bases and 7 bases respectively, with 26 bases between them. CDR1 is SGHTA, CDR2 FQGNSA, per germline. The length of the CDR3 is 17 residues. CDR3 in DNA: TGTGCCAGCAGCCCCCCCTGGAGGACTTATTCGGTGGGGACCCAGTACTTC. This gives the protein CASSPPWRTYSVGTQYF.

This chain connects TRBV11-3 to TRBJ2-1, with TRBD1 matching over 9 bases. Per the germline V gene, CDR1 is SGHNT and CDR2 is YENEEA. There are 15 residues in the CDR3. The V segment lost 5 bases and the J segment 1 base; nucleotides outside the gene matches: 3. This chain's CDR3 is CASSAGTGSYNEQFF. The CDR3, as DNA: TGTGCCAGCAGCGCCGGGACAGGGTCCTACAATGAGCAGTTCTTC.

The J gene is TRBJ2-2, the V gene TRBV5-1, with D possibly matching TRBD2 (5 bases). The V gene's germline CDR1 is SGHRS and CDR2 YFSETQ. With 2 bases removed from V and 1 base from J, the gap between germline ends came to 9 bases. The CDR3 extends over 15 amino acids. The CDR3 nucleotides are TGCGCCAGCAGCTTCGCAGGAGGGAACACCGGGGAGCTGTTTTTT. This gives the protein CASSFAGGNTGELFF.

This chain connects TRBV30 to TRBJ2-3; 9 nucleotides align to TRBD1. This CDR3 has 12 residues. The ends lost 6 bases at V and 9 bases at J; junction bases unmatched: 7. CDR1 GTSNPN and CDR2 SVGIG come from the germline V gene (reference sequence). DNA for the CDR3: TGTGCCTGTACAGGGGGCTTGGACACGCAGTATTTT. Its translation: CACTGGLDTQYF.

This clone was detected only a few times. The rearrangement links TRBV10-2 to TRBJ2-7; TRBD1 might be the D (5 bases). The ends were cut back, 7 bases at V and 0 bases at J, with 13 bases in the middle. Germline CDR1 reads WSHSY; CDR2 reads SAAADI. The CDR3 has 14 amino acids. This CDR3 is CASTGPGLSYEQYF. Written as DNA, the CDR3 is TGCGCCAGCACCGGCCCAGGGCTCTCCTACGAGCAGTACTTC.

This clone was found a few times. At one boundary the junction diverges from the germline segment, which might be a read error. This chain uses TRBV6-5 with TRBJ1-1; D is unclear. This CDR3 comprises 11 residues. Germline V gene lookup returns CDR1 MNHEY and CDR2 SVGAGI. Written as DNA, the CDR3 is TGTGCCAGCAGCTACTTACTCGGAGCTTTCTTT. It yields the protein CASSYLLGAFF.

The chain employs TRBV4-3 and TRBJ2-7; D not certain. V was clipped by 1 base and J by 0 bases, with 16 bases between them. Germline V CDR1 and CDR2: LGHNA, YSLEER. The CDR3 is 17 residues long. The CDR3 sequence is CASSQGVGVFLSYEQYF. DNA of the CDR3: TGCGCCAGCAGCCAAGGAGTAGGAGTTTTCCTCTCCTACGAGCAGTACTTC.

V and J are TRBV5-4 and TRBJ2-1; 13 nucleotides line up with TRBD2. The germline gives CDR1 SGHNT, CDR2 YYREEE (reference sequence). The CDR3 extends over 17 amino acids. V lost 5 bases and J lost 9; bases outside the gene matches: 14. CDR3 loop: CASSLARTSGGLGEQFF. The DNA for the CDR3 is TGTGCCAGCAGTTTAGCACGGACTAGCGGGGGTCTGGGTGAGCAGTTCTTC.

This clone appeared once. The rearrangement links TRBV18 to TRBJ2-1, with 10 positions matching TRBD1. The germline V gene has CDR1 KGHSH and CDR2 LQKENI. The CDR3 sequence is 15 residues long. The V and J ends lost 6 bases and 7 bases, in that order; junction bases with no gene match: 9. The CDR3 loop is CASSSGTGAGNEQFF. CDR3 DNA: TGTGCCAGCTCCTCCGGGACAGGGGCGGGGAATGAGCAGTTCTTC.

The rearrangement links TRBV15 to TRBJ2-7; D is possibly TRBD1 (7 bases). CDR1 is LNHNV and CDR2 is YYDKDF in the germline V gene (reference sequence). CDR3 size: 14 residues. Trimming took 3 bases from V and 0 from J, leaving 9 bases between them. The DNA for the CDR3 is TGTGCCACCAGCAGGCGGGACAGCTCCTACGAGCAGTACTTC. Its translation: CATSRRDSSYEQYF. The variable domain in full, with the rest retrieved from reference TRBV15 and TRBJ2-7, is DAMVIQNPRYQVTQFGKPVTLSCSQTLNHNVMYWYQQKSSQAPKLLFHYYDKDFNNEADTPDNFQSRRPNTSFCFLDIRSPGLGDTAMYLCATSRRDSSYEQYFGPGTRLTVT.